The clone carrying this T cell receptor (beta chain) appeared a few times. Its antigen is still unknown. The data belong to a study of molecular identifiers for immune sequencing clone quantification. Background on the study: Replicate runs used RNA from roughly 18,000 or 92,000 naive CD8 cells, which was split five ways into aliquots, and four of those aliquots were then sequenced. Whole-study results and caveats: Jurkat TCR RNA spiked in from one cell reportedly remained identifiable amid 850,000 to 1,000,000 naive cells.

TCRdb reprocessed the PCR reads with MiXCR, giving one entry per CDR3 protein. Of roughly 71,000 distinct CDR3 sequences in the sample, roughly 18% were seen once. Trimming left V 0 bases short and J 3 bases short, with 10 bases between. The CDR3 consists of 14 residues. Per germline, CDR1 SGHDT and CDR2 YYEEEE. The chain employs TRBV5-6 and TRBJ2-7, with a weak D call TRBD1 (6 bases). Sample: naive CD8+ T cells from blood, with Jurkat cell RNA spiked in. Indicated subset: FACS-sorted CD8+CD4-CCR7+CD45RA+ naive T cells. The source of this sequence is a human donor in good health. Some libraries in this study had Jurkat cell RNA spiked in. The CDR3 reads CASSLGDTNYEQYF. In nucleotides, the CDR3 is TGTGCCAGCAGCTTGGGGGACACCAACTACGAGCAGTACTTC. The full variable domain, in which reference TRBV5-6 and TRBJ2-7 provide the parts outside the CDR3, is DAGVTQSPTHLIKTRGQQVTLRCSPKSGHDTVSWYQQALGQGPQFIFQYYEEEERQRGNFPDRFSGHQFPNYSSELNVNALLLGDSALYLCASSLGDTNYEQYFGPGTRLTVT.